The entry below describes one TCR beta chain. Its antigen is not identified. The sample is drawn from a study of HIV-infected children after antiretroviral therapy interruption. Study summary: Children had CD4+ above 500, viral load below 50 copies/ml, either treatment arm. Whole-study results and caveats: The Gini coefficient of naive CD4+ repertoires rose, returning to baseline by 3 years.

Unique molecular identifiers were included in an RNA-based 3' RACE TCR library. TCRdb reprocessed the 3' RACE reads via MiXCR and lists one record per CDR3 protein. Here the sample spans more than 85,000 distinct CDR3 sequences, about 6.9% being singletons. Germline CDR1 is DFQATT and CDR2 is SNEGSKA (reference sequence). The trim removed 5 bases at V and 4 bases at J, leaving 8 bases unmatched. CDR3 length: 14 amino acids. The treatment here: PENTA 11 planned treatment interruption arm or continuous ART arm. Sample: CD45RA+ CD4+ T cells from PBMCs, pooled from several time points, taken from a donor given antiretroviral therapy, either interrupted or continuous. Subset indicated: naive CD4+ CD45RA+ CD45RO- T cells. This rearrangement joins TRBV20-1 to TRBJ1-1, with 9 bases that match TRBD1. The clonotype originates from a pool of human donors with HIV. CDR3 in amino acids: CSAGDRALGTEAFF. The CDR3 region has the DNA TGCAGTGCTGGGGACAGGGCCCTGGGCACTGAAGCTTTCTTT.